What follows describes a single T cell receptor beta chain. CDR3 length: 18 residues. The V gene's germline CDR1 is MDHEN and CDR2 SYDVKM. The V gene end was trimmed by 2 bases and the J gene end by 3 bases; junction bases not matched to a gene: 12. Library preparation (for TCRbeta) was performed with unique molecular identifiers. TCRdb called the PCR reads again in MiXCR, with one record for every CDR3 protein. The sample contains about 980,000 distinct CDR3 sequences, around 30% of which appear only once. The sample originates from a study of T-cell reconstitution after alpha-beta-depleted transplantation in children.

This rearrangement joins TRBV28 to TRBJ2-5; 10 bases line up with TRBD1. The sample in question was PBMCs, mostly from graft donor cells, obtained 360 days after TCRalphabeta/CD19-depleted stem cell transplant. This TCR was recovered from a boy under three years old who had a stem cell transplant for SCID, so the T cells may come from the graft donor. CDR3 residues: CASSLGTGVLGIEETQYF. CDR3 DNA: TGTGCCAGCAGTTTAGGGACAGGGGTATTGGGTATAGAAGAGACCCAGTACTTC.